This T cell receptor beta chain was identified in a study of blood T cells in healthy people across ages. General study points: Age showed a roughly linear inverse relationship with TCR beta diversity per million T cells. Unsorted PBMCs blocked a conclusive comparison of naive and antigen-experienced cells.

Concerning this clonotype: Its target is not known.

Germline CDR1 DFQATT, CDR2 SNEGSKA (reference sequence). After removal of 4 bases from V and 6 bases from J, the junction contained 9 bases not matched to a gene. The CDR3 is 14 amino acids. Primed by a sample-barcoded 5' primer and a J-beta primer mix, a second PCR proceeded for about 7 to 12 cycles. Each TCR beta cDNA got a 12-nucleotide random molecular identifier. MiXCR was run by TCRdb on the 5' RACE reads, yielding one entry per CDR3 protein. The sample lists about 830,000 distinct CDR3 sequences, 62% occurring once. This TCR was recovered from a man aged 25 to 40 in good health. The rearrangement uses TRBV20-1 and TRBJ2-1; 7 bases map to TRBD1. The sequencing sample was made of blood. This CDR3 is CSATERGRGNEQFF. DNA of the CDR3: TGCAGTGCTACCGAGAGGGGGCGAGGCAATGAGCAGTTCTTC.